This record covers a single T cell receptor (beta chain). What it recognizes is unknown. In blood CD8+ and CD4+ T cells, TCR beta underwent sequencing. The diagnostic criteria for definite or probable disease, as recently defined, were met by the patients with Susac syndrome. The sample comes from a study of CD8 T cells in Susac syndrome. Points from the study as a whole: Repertoires of Susac syndrome CD4+ T cells lacked clonal expansion.

Germline V gene lookup returns CDR1 LGHDT and CDR2 YNNKEL (reference sequence). The V end lost 2 bases, the J end lost 13 bases, and 15 bases lay between the germline ends. The CDR3 has 14 residues. Random hexamers primed reverse transcription of about 0.45 to 1 ug RNA. Multiplex immunoSEQ PCR targeted 54 Vbeta and 13 Jbeta TCR beta segments. TCRdb re-derived calls from the immunoSEQ multiplex PCR reads in MiXCR, one entry per CDR3 protein. Among 170,000 or so distinct CDR3 sequences listed, 95% to 96% were seen once. This TCR was sampled from a human donor with Susac syndrome. The sample consisted of CD4+ T cells from PBMCs. The chain couples TRBV3-1 to TRBJ1-6, with D maybe TRBD1 (5 bases). The CDR3 DNA follows: TGTGCCAGCAGCCAACCCTTGGGGCGAGGGCCCCTCCACTTT. Translated: CASSQPLGRGPLHF.